The 17 T cell receptor beta chains given below trace back to one sample, sequenced in a study of blood T cell repertoires in COVID-19. TCRdb's table, derived via immunoSEQ multiplex PCR, lists solely in-frame clones and lacks some. Among roughly 440,000 clones, approximately 89% were seen once, and the ten largest hold roughly 12%. The material sequenced was peripheral blood. Receptor source: a woman in her 50s with COVID-19, enrolled during active disease.

There are many counts of this clone. The gene calls are TRBV10-3 and TRBJ2-1; 12 nucleotides align to TRBD2. Germline CDR1 ENHRY, CDR2 SYGVKD. The V gene end was trimmed by 6 bases and the J gene end by 5 bases; junction bases not matched to a gene: 2. The CDR3 is made up of 14 amino acids. CDR3: CAISLAGGHNEQFF. The CDR3 nucleotides are TGTGCCATCAGCCTAGCGGGGGGGCACAATGAGCAGTTCTTC.

CDR3 loop: CASSVGTSGTYEQYF. CDR3 coding DNA: TGTGCCAGCAGCGTGGGGACTAGCGGAACCTACGAGCAGTACTTC. This sequence joins TRBV5-4 and TRBJ2-7, with TRBD2 matching 11 bases. The CDR3 is 15 residues long. After removal of 4 bases from V and 2 bases from J, the junction contained 5 bases not matched to a gene. CDR1 SGHNT and CDR2 YYREEE come from the germline V gene (reference sequence).

This clone showed up just once. This chain joins TRBV19 and TRBJ1-1; D is unclear. The CDR3 totals 14 residues. Trimming removed 7 bases from V and 0 bases from J, with 12 bases in between. The germline CDR1 and CDR2 sequences are LNHDA and SQIVND (reference sequence). In DNA, the CDR3 is TGTGCCAGTAAAAGACAAAGTATGAACACTGAAGCTTTCTTT. This codes for CASKRQSMNTEAFF.

The genes are TRBV7-9 and TRBJ1-4; D is unresolved. V lost 5 bases and J 8 bases, leaving 9 bases between the germline ends. This CDR3 has 12 residues. Germline assignment: CDR1 SEHNR and CDR2 FQNEAQ (reference sequence). In DNA, the CDR3 is TGTGCCAGCAGCCTCATGGGCGAAAAACTGTTTTTT. Its translation is CASSLMGEKLFF.

This clone is a singleton in its sample. The rearrangement links TRBV28 to TRBJ1-4; D is possibly TRBD1 (5 bases). In germline, CDR1 is MDHEN, CDR2 SYDVKM. The CDR3 consists of 15 residues. V gave up 6 bases and J gave up 0 bases, with 11 bases separating them. The CDR3 DNA sequence: TGTGCCAGCAGCCCTACAGGAGCAACTAATGAAAAACTGTTTTTT. Its protein is CASSPTGATNEKLFF.

This chain joins TRBV3-1 (or the pseudogene TRBV3-2) and TRBJ1-1; D gene unclear. Trimming shortened V by 2 bases and J by 0 bases, and 7 bases separated the two germline ends. The CDR3 sequence is 14 residues long. The germline V gene has CDR1 LGHDT and CDR2 YNNKEL (reference sequence). The CDR3 sequence is CASSQSLMNTEAFF. The CDR3 DNA is TGTGCCAGCAGCCAATCTTTAATGAACACTGAAGCTTTCTTT.

V and J are TRBV19 and TRBJ1-1; D not certain. The CDR3 length is 14 residues. Trimming removed 2 bases from V and 1 base from J, with 8 bases in between. Germline loops: CDR1 LNHDA, CDR2 SQIVND (reference sequence). The CDR3 is CASSISRENTEAFF. CDR3 nucleotides: TGTGCCAGTAGTATATCCCGGGAGAACACTGAAGCTTTCTTT.

The chain employs TRBV30 and TRBJ2-3; 8 bases are shared with TRBD2. V shed 5 bases, J shed 0 bases, and the junction held 4 bases outside the gene matches. The CDR3 is made up of 14 amino acids. The V gene's germline CDR1 is GTSNPN and CDR2 SVGIG (reference sequence). CDR3 residues: CAWQAGGSTDTQYF. DNA of the CDR3: TGTGCCTGGCAGGCGGGGGGTAGCACAGATACGCAGTATTTT.

The chain carries TRBV4-1 and TRBJ2-4, with 7 positions matching TRBD1. The CDR3 is made up of 17 amino acids. V shed 0 bases and J 3 bases; nucleotides not matched to a gene: 8. CDR1 and CDR2 from the germline V gene are MGHRA and YSYEKL. The DNA of the CDR3 is TGCGCCAGCAGCCAAGACACCCTGACAGGGAGCAAAAACATTCAGTACTTC. Its translation: CASSQDTLTGSKNIQYF.

The gene calls are TRBV30 and TRBJ1-1, with TRBD1 identical over 9 bases. Per the germline V gene, CDR1 is GTSNPN and CDR2 is SVGIG (reference sequence). V gave up 7 bases and J gave up 1 base; unmatched junction bases: 7. The CDR3 extends over 14 amino acids. For the CDR3, the DNA is TGTGCCTCCACGGGGACAGGGTCGAACACTGAAGCTTTCTTT. Protein sequence: CASTGTGSNTEAFF.

This clone was recorded a few times. The chain couples TRBV5-1 to TRBJ1-5; 9 bases agree with TRBD1. V dropped 4 bases and J dropped 4; count of bases not matched to a gene: 6. The germline gives CDR1 SGHRS, CDR2 YFSETQ. The CDR3 length is 15 residues. The CDR3 protein is CASSEQGALNQPQHF. DNA for the CDR3: TGCGCCAGCAGCGAACAGGGGGCGTTAAATCAGCCCCAGCATTTT.

Comments on this clone: An end of the junction differs from the germline gene, which may be a read error. The chain is built from TRBV12-5 and TRBJ2-5, with D possibly matching TRBD1 (6 bases). From germline, CDR1 is LGHNT and CDR2 FRNRAP. CDR3 length: 15 residues. In nucleotides, the CDR3 is TGTGCTAGTGGTTTCGAGGATACAGGGCAAGGGACCCAGTACTTC. Translation gives CASGFEDTGQGTQYF.

The rearrangement joins TRBV6-2 or TRBV6-3 to TRBJ2-7; 8 bases are a match to TRBD2. Trimming at V came to 5 bases and at J to 0 bases, leaving 6 bases not matched to a gene. The CDR3 sequence is 15 residues long. The germline gives CDR1 MNHEY, CDR2 SVGEGT. CDR3 DNA: TGTGCCAGCAGTGGAGCGGGGGCCCGCTCCTACGAGCAGTACTTC. Residues: CASSGAGARSYEQYF.

The chain combines TRBV24-1 with TRBJ1-1; D is unresolved. This CDR3 comprises 14 residues. Trimming removed 5 bases at V and 7 bases at J, with 16 bases between. CDR1 and CDR2 from the germline V gene are KGHDR and SFDVKD. The CDR3: CATSAPLPGSEAFF. The CDR3 bases are TGTGCCACCAGTGCGCCATTGCCGGGGAGTGAAGCTTTCTTT.

V and J are TRBV27 and TRBJ2-7; possible D gene TRBD2, 7 bases. The V gene's germline CDR1 is MNHEY and CDR2 SMNVEV (reference sequence). V was pared by 6 bases and J by 2 bases, with 14 bases between. The CDR3 totals 14 residues. The DNA for the CDR3 is TGTGCCAGCAGAGCTCGGGGGGCCCCCTACGAGCAGTACTTC. The encoded protein is CASRARGAPYEQYF.

The chain joins TRBV24-1 to TRBJ2-2; perhaps TRBD1 as D (7 bases). Germline V CDR1 and CDR2: KGHDR, SFDVKD. The CDR3 runs to 17 residues. V was pared by 2 bases and J by 2 bases, with 14 bases between. The CDR3, as DNA: TGTGCCACCAGTGATTCGGCGACAGGGACTAACACCGGGGAGCTGTTTTTT. The encoded protein is CATSDSATGTNTGELFF.

This clone was seen only a few times. V gene TRBV11-2 combines with J gene TRBJ2-7; 9 bases align to TRBD1. Germline CDR1 reads SGHAT; CDR2 reads FQNNGV. The ends lost 4 bases at V and 5 bases at J; junction bases unmatched: 9. The CDR3 has 15 residues. Written as DNA, the CDR3 is TGTGCCAGCAGCTCCGGACAGGGGTTGAGCCACGAGCAGTACTTC. It codes for CASSSGQGLSHEQYF.